This record covers a single T cell receptor (beta chain). This entry comes from a study of shared clonotypes between healthy human individuals. Across the whole study: The cohort had a couple of women and a few men, ages 18 to 49. Donors had three CD4 naive, three CD4 memory, two CD8 naive and one CD8 memory plate apiece.

Clones were read by immunoSEQ multiplex PCR, and TCRdb kept only the in-frame ones, dropping some. The table has under 600,000 clones, about 98% seen once. Germline V gene sequence: CDR1 MNHEY, CDR2 SMNVEV (reference sequence). After removal of 5 bases from V and 7 bases from J, the junction contained 11 bases not matched to a gene. The CDR3 has 15 amino acids. Naive CD8 populations comprised CD45RO-negative cells positively selected for CCR7, excluding terminally differentiated effector memory CD45RA+ cells. Sequencing used naive CD8+ T cells sorted from blood. This sequence originates from a man aged 25-40 years in good health. The chain combines TRBV27 with TRBJ2-7, with TRBD1 matching 10 bases. The CDR3 is CASSPGQGVGEEQYF. The CDR3, as DNA: TGTGCCAGCAGTCCAGGACAGGGGGTGGGCGAAGAGCAGTACTTC.